This T cell receptor beta chain was observed in a study of cytomegalovirus exposure and HLA in healthy donors. The V gene lost 6 bases and the J gene lost 0 bases, with 23 bases spanning the gap. The CDR3 has 18 amino acids. PCR employed 60 Vbeta and 13 Jbeta primers. Here immunoSEQ multiplex PCR was the method, and the copy in TCRdb shows in-frame clones only, minus some. The sample yields about 90,000 clones, roughly 78% seen once. The sample was PBMCs. The chain joins TRBV23-1 to TRBJ1-1; a weak D match, TRBD1 (5 bases). TRBV23-1 qualifies as an ORF whose function is uncertain. This receptor was taken from a woman aged 40 to 49 in good health and CMV-seropositive. CDR3 sequence (DNA): TGCGCCAGCAGAGTTTATGTCAGGTGGGGGGAAATGAACACTGAAGCTTTCTTT. It specifies CASRVYVRWGEMNTEAFF.